One sample yielded the 27 T cell receptor beta chains listed below, sequenced in a study of blood T cell repertoires in COVID-19. Here immunoSEQ multiplex PCR was the method, and the copy in TCRdb shows in-frame clones only, minus some. The repertoire includes roughly 180,000 clones, around 82% of them detected once, and 3.6% sits in the top ten. Sequenced sample: PBMCs or T cells enriched from blood (not recorded which). These receptors were collected from a woman aged 50 to 60 in a cohort exposed to, infected with or recovered from COVID-19 (not recorded which).

This clone was seen only a few times. V and J are TRBV28 and TRBJ2-7, with 8 bases fitting TRBD2. The CDR3 is made up of 14 amino acids. V shed 2 bases, J shed 4 bases, and the junction held 4 bases outside the gene matches. Germline V CDR1 and CDR2: MDHEN, SYDVKM. The CDR3 sequence: CASSLRGGWYEQYF. CDR3 in DNA: TGTGCCAGCAGTTTACGGGGGGGGTGGTACGAGCAGTACTTC. Full variable domain (remainder filled in from reference TRBV28 and TRBJ2-7): DVKVTQSSRYLVKRTGEKVFLECVQDMDHENMFWYRQDPGLGLRLIYFSYDVKMKEKGDIPEGYSVSREKKERFSLILESASTNQTSMYLCASSLRGGWYEQYFGPGTRLTVT.

This clone was detected only a few times. V and J are TRBV7-2 and TRBJ2-3; 9 bases map to TRBD2. After removal of 5 bases from V and 1 base from J, the junction contained 4 bases not matched to a gene. The germline CDR1 and CDR2 sequences are SGHTA and FQGNSA. The CDR3 has 15 residues. As DNA, the CDR3 is TGTGCCAGCAGCCTTAGCGGGGGTCGCACAGATACGCAGTATTTT. Residues: CASSLSGGRTDTQYF.

This clone appeared a single time. The chain recombines TRBV12-3 or TRBV12-4 with TRBJ1-5; the D gene is possibly TRBD1 (6 bases). The V gene lost 10 bases and the J gene lost 5 bases, with 15 bases spanning the gap. This CDR3 comprises 13 residues. The CDR3 DNA reads TGTGCCACCAACCGGGACACTGATCAGCCCCAGCATTTT. The encoded protein is CATNRDTDQPQHF.

The J gene is TRBJ1-2, the V gene TRBV4-3; possible D gene TRBD1, 6 bases. The CDR3 has 17 residues. Germline V gives CDR1 LGHNA, CDR2 YSLEER. V lost 4 bases to trimming and J lost 1 base, with 19 bases between them. DNA for the CDR3: TGCGCCAGCAGCCTAGGTCGTCGGGGGGCTTTTAACTATGGCTACACCTTC. It is translated as CASSLGRRGAFNYGYTF.

The chain joins TRBV18 to TRBJ1-6; unclear D gene. Germline values: CDR1 KGHSH, CDR2 LQKENI. V gave up 3 bases and J gave up 7 bases, with 13 bases separating them. This CDR3 is 15 amino acids long. The CDR3 DNA reads as TGTGCCAGCTCACCTCCGCCGGGAACCAATTCACCCCTCCACTTT. This translates into CASSPPPGTNSPLHF.

DNA of the CDR3: TGTGCCAGCAGTTTTCGGGGGTCAAGCACAGATACGCAGTATTTT. Translation gives CASSFRGSSTDTQYF. The chain joins TRBV28 to TRBJ2-3; D is possibly TRBD2 (6 bases). Germline V gene data show CDR1 as MDHEN and CDR2 as SYDVKM. The CDR3 runs 15 residues. Trimming took 3 bases from V and 0 from J, leaving 10 bases between them.

CDR3 protein: CASSLGGSYGYTF. In DNA, the CDR3 is TGTGCCAGCAGCTTAGGCGGCAGCTATGGCTACACCTTC. The chain has TRBV7-2 and TRBJ1-2; D remains ambiguous. Per germline, CDR1 SGHTA and CDR2 FQGNSA. The ends were cut back, 1 base at V and 4 bases at J, with 7 bases in the middle. CDR3 length equals 13 residues.

The chain has TRBV21-1 and TRBJ1-6. TRBV21-1 is noted as a pseudogene. This CDR3 is 17 amino acids long. Here the CDR3 reads CASSKGEGYSYNSPLHF. The CDR3 DNA reads as TGTGCCAGCAGCAAAGGAGAGGGATACTCCTATAATTCACCCCTCCACTTT.

This chain links TRBV4-1 with TRBJ2-7; unclear D gene. The germline CDR1 and CDR2 sequences are MGHRA and YSYEKL. With 0 bases removed from V and 2 bases from J, the gap between germline ends came to 11 bases. The CDR3 consists of 15 residues. The CDR3 here is CASSQDWPGPYEQYF. CDR3 DNA: TGCGCCAGCAGCCAAGATTGGCCGGGTCCCTACGAGCAGTACTTC.

This sequence joins TRBV19 and TRBJ1-2; unclear D gene. Per the germline V gene, CDR1 is LNHDA and CDR2 is SQIVND (reference sequence). This CDR3 is 12 amino acids long. The V gene lost 6 bases and the J gene lost 2 bases, with 7 bases spanning the gap. DNA for the CDR3: TGTGCCAGTAGGAGAGAAAACTATGGCTACACCTTC. Its translation is CASRRENYGYTF.

This clone was picked up a small number of times. The rearrangement uses TRBV11-1 and TRBJ2-1; 7 positions match TRBD2. Trimming cost V 5 bases and J 7 bases; bases outside gene matches: 11. This CDR3 spans 15 amino acids. CDR1 and CDR2 from the germline V gene are SGHAT and FQDESV (reference sequence). The chain's CDR3 is CASSPVGGGKNEQFF. In DNA, the CDR3 is TGTGCCAGCAGCCCGGTCGGGGGAGGGAAGAATGAGCAGTTCTTC.

This clone was detected only a few times. CDR3 nucleotide sequence: TGTGCCACCAGTGATGAGGTAGGGGAGCTGTTTTTT. It yields the protein CATSDEVGELFF. The V call is TRBV24-1, the J call TRBJ2-2; D is uncertain. V dropped 3 bases and J dropped 8 bases, with 6 bases sitting between them. The CDR3 consists of 12 residues. Germline V lookup: CDR1 KGHDR, CDR2 SFDVKD.

This chain links TRBV19 with TRBJ1-5, with 8 bases identical to TRBD1. There are 21 residues in the CDR3. The V and J ends lost 0 bases and 3 bases, in that order; junction bases with no gene match: 19. Germline CDR1 LNHDA, CDR2 SQIVND (reference sequence). The CDR3 DNA sequence: TGTGCCAGTAGTATAGAAGGTTCCAGGGGGCAAATCCAGGGAAACAATCAGCCCCAGCATTTT. Its translation is CASSIEGSRGQIQGNNQPQHF.

J is TRBJ1-4 and V is TRBV19; D is perhaps TRBD1 (5 bases). The V end lost 5 bases, the J end lost 5 bases, and 18 bases lay between the germline ends. The CDR3 extends over 16 amino acids. CDR1 is LNHDA and CDR2 is SQIVND in the germline V gene (reference sequence). The CDR3 region has the DNA TGTGCCAGTAGTGCGACTGCGACAGCGGGGAATGAAAAACTGTTTTTT. Its protein product is CASSATATAGNEKLFF.

The chain links TRBV3-1 (or the pseudogene TRBV3-2) to TRBJ1-5; weak D call: TRBD1 (6 bases). CDR3 length: 15 residues. Germline-derived CDR1 and CDR2 are LGHDT and YNNKEL (reference sequence). V lost 0 bases, J lost 6 bases, and 12 bases lay in between. In nucleotides, the CDR3 is TGTGCCAGCAGCCAAGATGGCGGGGGGGCTCAGCCCCAGCATTTT. Protein product: CASSQDGGGAQPQHF.

A single count supports this clone. The V and J genes are TRBV19 and TRBJ1-5; D unresolved. Looked up from germline, CDR1 is LNHDA and CDR2 is SQIVND (reference sequence). The CDR3 spans 13 residues. Trimming took off 6 bases at V and 2 bases at J, with 8 bases between the two ends. The CDR3 protein is CASSKRGNQPQHF. DNA for the CDR3: TGTGCCAGTAGCAAGAGGGGCAATCAGCCCCAGCATTTT.

The chain's CDR3 is CASRRERGSATGELFF. The CDR3 region has the DNA TGTGCCAGTAGGAGGGAGCGGGGTTCGGCCACCGGGGAGCTGTTTTTT. The gene calls are TRBV19 and TRBJ2-2; 7 nucleotides align to TRBD2. V gave up 6 bases and J gave up 4 bases; unmatched junction bases: 11. This CDR3 region has 16 residues. Germline CDR1 is LNHDA and CDR2 is SQIVND (reference sequence).

This clone was counted at least ten times. The rearrangement joins TRBV5-6 to TRBJ2-2; 12 nucleotides match TRBD2. The CDR3 runs to 18 residues. The germline gives CDR1 SGHDT, CDR2 YYEEEE. The junction had 11 bases not matched to a gene; V was cut back by 3 bases and J by 5 bases. In DNA, the CDR3 is TGTGCCAGCAGCTCGCCAACTAGCGGGAGGTCTCGTACCGGGGAGCTGTTTTTT. Translated: CASSSPTSGRSRTGELFF.

This clone occurred a few times. V is TRBV5-5 and J is TRBJ2-3; D is possibly TRBD2 (6 bases). Germline V gene lookup returns CDR1 SGHKS and CDR2 YYEKEE (reference sequence). There are 15 residues in the CDR3. V was clipped by 0 bases and J by 2 bases, with 10 bases between them. CDR3 nucleotide sequence: TGTGCCAGCAGCTTGGTTAGCGGTATCACAGATACGCAGTATTTT. This sequence encodes CASSLVSGITDTQYF.

The CDR3 nucleotides read TGTGCCAGCAGCTACTACACAGATACGCAGTATTTT. Amino acids: CASSYYTDTQYF. The rearrangement uses TRBV7-9 and TRBJ2-3; the D is unclear. This CDR3 is 12 amino acids long. The V and J ends lost 4 bases and 2 bases respectively, with 4 bases between them. Germline assignment: CDR1 SEHNR and CDR2 FQNEAQ (reference sequence).

This sequence joins TRBV9 and TRBJ2-1; TRBD2 might be the D (6 bases). Germline CDR1 and CDR2: SGDLS and YYNGEE. V lost 9 bases, J lost 2 bases, and 18 bases lay in between. The CDR3 consists of 15 residues. The CDR3, as DNA: TGTGCCACCTCCATGGGGCGGGGTCCCTACAATGAGCAGTTCTTC. This sequence encodes CATSMGRGPYNEQFF.

This chain links TRBV27 with TRBJ1-6, with D possibly TRBD1 on 6 matching bases. This CDR3 spans 14 amino acids. Per germline, CDR1 MNHEY and CDR2 SMNVEV (reference sequence). The V end was cut by 3 bases, the J end by 7 bases, with 10 bases between. CDR3 sequence (DNA): TGTGCCAGCAGTTTCTGGCAGGGGAATTCACCCCTCCACTTT. This sequence encodes CASSFWQGNSPLHF.

V is TRBV7-9 and J is TRBJ1-6; D is unclear. Trimming took off 1 base at V and 10 bases at J, with 20 bases between the two ends. In germline, CDR1 is SEHNR, CDR2 FQNEAQ (reference sequence). The CDR3 contains 17 residues. This CDR3 is CASSLERDSGFKSPLHF. The CDR3 DNA reads as TGTGCCAGCAGCTTAGAACGCGATTCGGGTTTCAAATCACCCCTCCACTTT.

This chain connects TRBV13 to TRBJ1-1; D possibly corresponds to TRBD1 (5 bases). The CDR3 extends over 15 amino acids. Looked up from germline, CDR1 is PRHDT and CDR2 is FYEKMQ (reference sequence). The V gene lost 3 bases and the J gene lost 0 bases, with 11 bases spanning the gap. This chain's CDR3 is CASSFWGVMNTEAFF. The CDR3 DNA sequence: TGTGCCAGCAGCTTTTGGGGGGTTATGAACACTGAAGCTTTCTTT.

The gene calls are TRBV29-1 and TRBJ2-1; 12 bases align to TRBD2. Germline assignment: CDR1 SQVTM and CDR2 ANQGSEA. The CDR3 length is 14 residues. Trimming removed 6 bases from V and 7 bases from J; junction bases left unmatched: 7. Here the CDR3 DNA reads TGCAGCGTGGATCTAGCGGGAGGGTTTAATGAGCAGTTCTTC. Protein: CSVDLAGGFNEQFF.

The genes are TRBV28 and TRBJ2-5, with unresolved D. Germline CDR1 reads MDHEN; CDR2 reads SYDVKM. V lost 2 bases to trimming and J lost 0 bases, with 7 bases between them. The CDR3 covers 14 residues. CDR3 amino acids: CASSLTGNQETQYF. Here the CDR3 DNA reads TGTGCCAGCAGTTTAACGGGTAACCAAGAGACCCAGTACTTC.

V usage is TRBV3-1 (or the pseudogene TRBV3-2) and J usage is TRBJ2-7; TRBD1 is a possible D gene (5 bases). Germline loops: CDR1 LGHDT, CDR2 YNNKEL (reference sequence). The V and J ends lost 1 base and 5 bases respectively, with 15 bases between them. The CDR3 sequence is 15 residues long. The CDR3: CASSQASYRTDEQYF. The CDR3 DNA is TGTGCCAGCAGCCAAGCTAGTTACAGGACCGACGAGCAGTACTTC.